The rows below give T cell receptor beta chains drawn from one sample of a study of identical twins. Each CDR3 protein gets one entry after TCRdb re-called the 5' RACE reads with MiXCR. The sample holds 1.5 million to 2 million distinct CDR3 sequences; roughly 35% are singletons and the top ten take around 0.3%. The sample was cord blood. Receptors originate from a newborn girl in good health. The CDR3 runs from the conserved cysteine through the conserved F or W. D genes are given only for firm matches. Clone size is given for some rows only: seen once, a few or many times, or a class if the clone is expanded.

CDR3nt	CDR3aa	v_gene	j_gene	d_gene	abundance
TGTGCCAGCACCATGATGGGACTAGCGGGAGGCTCGAGCTCCTACAATGAGCAGTTCTTC	CASTMMGLAGGSSSYNEQFF	TRBV12-3/TRBV12-4	TRBJ2-1	TRBD2	few
TGCGCCAGCAACTTCGGACCGATGGGACCCCAAGAGACCCAGTACTTC	CASNFGPMGPQETQYF	TRBV5-1	TRBJ2-5	-	few
TGTGCCAGCAGTTATGCGGGGTCCCTAGCGGGAGGGATCTACGAGCAGTACTTC	CASSYAGSLAGGIYEQYF	TRBV6-8	TRBJ2-7	TRBD2	few
TGTGCCAGCAGCAAAGCGGGGGGGCCCTACAATGAGCAGTTCTTC	CASSKAGGPYNEQFF	TRBV21-1	TRBJ2-1	-	few
TGTGCCAGCAGCTTGGATACTGGAAGAAATGGCTACACCTTC	CASSLDTGRNGYTF	TRBV7-2	TRBJ1-2	-	-
TGTGCCAGCAGTGGTCTAGCGGTTTCGAATGAGCAGTTCTTC	CASSGLAVSNEQFF	TRBV2	TRBJ2-1	TRBD2	-
TGTGCCATCAGTGAGTCTATCGCCGGGGAGCTGTTTTTT	CAISESIAGELFF	TRBV10-3	TRBJ2-2	-	-
TGTGCCAGCAGTTCTGCAGGGGTAAAATCACCCCTCCACTTT	CASSSAGVKSPLHF	TRBV27	TRBJ1-6	-	once
TGCGCCAGCAGCCTCCCAAACAGGGGGCGGTACAATGAGCAGTTCTTC	CASSLPNRGRYNEQFF	TRBV4-1	TRBJ2-1	TRBD1	few
TGTGCCAGCAGCCAAGTGGGGCGATTTCCCTTTAATGAAAAACTGTTTTTT	CASSQVGRFPFNEKLFF	TRBV14	TRBJ1-4	-	-
TGTGCCAGCAGGAAACCGGGACTAGCGGCGAACACCGGGGAGCTGTTTTTT	CASRKPGLAANTGELFF	TRBV2	TRBJ2-2	TRBD2	-
TGTGCCAGCAGGATGGGGGGAAGGGGCGGCTACACCTTC	CASRMGGRGGYTF	TRBV12-3/TRBV12-4	TRBJ1-2	-	-
TGTGCCAGCAGCTTAGGAGGACAGGGTCGGACAGATACGCAGTATTTT	CASSLGGQGRTDTQYF	TRBV13	TRBJ2-3	TRBD1	few
TGCGCCAGCAGCCCGCAGACGGGCGGCTCCTACAATGAGCAGTTCTTC	CASSPQTGGSYNEQFF	TRBV4-1	TRBJ2-1	-	once
TGTGCCAGCAGCCGCCGGGCGGGGCCCTACGAGCAGTACTTC	CASSRRAGPYEQYF	TRBV7-2	TRBJ2-7	-	few
TGTGCCAGCAGCGCAGGAGTCGGGACCACAGATACGCAGTATTTT	CASSAGVGTTDTQYF	TRBV7-7	TRBJ2-3	-	few
TGTGCCAGCAGCGTAGGCTGGCAGATGAATGAGCAGTTCTTC	CASSVGWQMNEQFF	TRBV9	TRBJ2-1	-	few
TGCAGTGCCCGCGGTGGCAGTCATAATTCACCCCTCCACTTT	CSARGGSHNSPLHF	TRBV20-1	TRBJ1-6	-	-
TGTGCCAGCAGTGAAGGTCTCGGGGGAGGGCAGTTCTTC	CASSEGLGGGQFF	TRBV2	TRBJ2-1	-	-
TGTGCCAGCAGTGAAAGTGTGGATTCACCCCTCCACTTT	CASSESVDSPLHF	TRBV6-1	TRBJ1-6	-	-
TGTGCCAGCAGTGAAACAGGGGGCGAGGCTGAAGCTTTCTTT	CASSETGGEAEAFF	TRBV25-1	TRBJ1-1	TRBD1	few
TGTGCCAGCAGCCAAGATCTCGGGGACCACACTGAAGCTTTCTTT	CASSQDLGDHTEAFF	TRBV4-2	TRBJ1-1	-	-
TGTGCCAGCTCCCAAAGAGCCCAGGGCGTTGGGTATGAGCAGTTCTTC	CASSQRAQGVGYEQFF	TRBV18	TRBJ2-1	-	-
TGTGCCAGCAGTTACACTAGCGGGTCTGGGGCCAACGTCCTGACTTTC	CASSYTSGSGANVLTF	TRBV6-6	TRBJ2-6	TRBD2	-
TGCAGCGCCGCCCTGGACCGCAATCAGCCCCAGCATTTT	CSAALDRNQPQHF	TRBV29-1	TRBJ1-5	-	few
TGTGCCAGCAGCTTAAGTCGGAACAGGGTGTACGGCAAAAACATTCAGTACTTC	CASSLSRNRVYGKNIQYF	TRBV7-2	TRBJ2-4	-	-
TGTGCCAGCAGTCCCCACTTGTATAGCAATCAGCCCCAGCATTTT	CASSPHLYSNQPQHF	TRBV6-2/TRBV6-3	TRBJ1-5	-	few
TGTGCCAGCAGCTTCGAGGGTATTGGCAATCAGCCCCAGCATTTT	CASSFEGIGNQPQHF	TRBV11-2	TRBJ1-5	-	few
TGTGCCAGCAGGGGCAGGGGGGGGACTGAAGCTTTCTTT	CASRGRGGTEAFF	TRBV2	TRBJ1-1	TRBD1	-
TGCGCCAGCAGCTTTCAGCGAAGCACAGATACGCAGTATTTT	CASSFQRSTDTQYF	TRBV5-1	TRBJ2-3	-	few
TGTGCCAGCAGCTTACGCAGGGATGATACGCAGTATTTT	CASSLRRDDTQYF	TRBV7-3	TRBJ2-3	-	-
TGTGCCAGCAGCCTAACCGGGACAGGGGGTTTCTACGAGCAGTACTTC	CASSLTGTGGFYEQYF	TRBV28	TRBJ2-7	TRBD1	few
TGTGCCAGCAGGACGGGACAGGGATATCAGCCCCAGCATTTT	CASRTGQGYQPQHF	TRBV27	TRBJ1-5	TRBD1	few
TGTGCCAGCACCCTACTAGCGGGGAGGTACAATGAGCAGTTCTTC	CASTLLAGRYNEQFF	TRBV3-1	TRBJ2-1	TRBD2	-
TGTGCCAGCAGCTTCAGGGAATCACCCCTCCACTTT	CASSFRESPLHF	TRBV5-4	TRBJ1-6	-	-
TGCAGTGCTATGACAGGGGGAAACACCGGGGAGCTGTTTTTT	CSAMTGGNTGELFF	TRBV20-1	TRBJ2-2	TRBD1	few
TGTGCCAGCAGCCAAGAAAGGGACAACTACAATGAGCAGTTCTTC	CASSQERDNYNEQFF	TRBV14	TRBJ2-1	-	-
TGCAGTGCTAGTCGAGGCTCAGTGGGCAATGAGCAGTACTTC	CSASRGSVGNEQYF	TRBV20-1	TRBJ2-5	-	once
TGTGCCAGCAGTTACTCAGAGACCCAGTACTTC	CASSYSETQYF	TRBV6-6	TRBJ2-5	-	many
TGTGCCAGCAGTTTACTCGGGACAGAGAGCTACACCTTC	CASSLLGTESYTF	TRBV12-3/TRBV12-4	TRBJ1-2	TRBD1	-
TGCGCCAGCAGCTGGTCCGGGGGCGCGTCCTACAATGAGCAGTTCTTC	CASSWSGGASYNEQFF	TRBV5-1	TRBJ2-1	-	few
TGTGCCAGCAGCCAAGAAAGGGGGGGGCGACGTAGGCAGTTCTTC	CASSQERGGRRRQFF	TRBV4-2	TRBJ2-1	-	-
TGTGCCAGCAGTTTAGGGGGGGCCGAGCAGTACTTC	CASSLGGAEQYF	TRBV12-3/TRBV12-4	TRBJ2-7	-	many
TGCAGTGCTCGGGGAAGGGCCCACAATGAGCAGTTCTTC	CSARGRAHNEQFF	TRBV20-1	TRBJ2-1	-	few
TGTGCCAGCAGCTTAAAACGGGAGCGCGGGGAGCTGTTTTTT	CASSLKRERGELFF	TRBV7-9	TRBJ2-2	-	-
TGTGCCAGCAGTTTCGGTGAAGGGGTCTATGGCTACACCTTC	CASSFGEGVYGYTF	TRBV28	TRBJ1-2	-	few
TGCAGTGCTAGAGATCTAGGACAGGGTTCCACCTTTAACACTGAAGCTTTCTTT	CSARDLGQGSTFNTEAFF	TRBV20-1	TRBJ1-1	TRBD1	-
TGTGCCATCAGTGGGTCAGCGGGAGGAGGAGATACGCAGTATTTT	CAISGSAGGGDTQYF	TRBV10-3	TRBJ2-3	TRBD2	-
TGCAGTGCTAGAGATTTTGAACTAGCGAGACTCTACGAGCAGTACTTC	CSARDFELARLYEQYF	TRBV20-1	TRBJ2-7	TRBD2	-
TGTGCCAGCAGCAAAAAAAAAACAGGGGGCTATGGCTACACCTTC	CASSKKKTGGYGYTF	TRBV21-1	TRBJ1-2	-	-
TGTGCCAGCAGATCAGGGGTTCACAACGAGCAGTACTTC	CASRSGVHNEQYF	TRBV12-3/TRBV12-4	TRBJ2-7	-	few
TGTGCCAGCAGCTCAGGGGGCAGACTAGCGGGAGGGCCCTACAATGAGCAGTTCTTC	CASSSGGRLAGGPYNEQFF	TRBV7-2	TRBJ2-1	TRBD2	-
TGTGCCAGCAGTGTAGCGGGAGCGACAGAGACCCAGTACTTC	CASSVAGATETQYF	TRBV12-3/TRBV12-4	TRBJ2-5	TRBD2	many
TGTGCCAGCAGCTTAGGAGCGGGGGTATCAGAGACCCAGTACTTC	CASSLGAGVSETQYF	TRBV11-2	TRBJ2-5	TRBD2	-
TGCAGTGCTAGTGCGACAGCCTATACCTACGAGCAGTACTTC	CSASATAYTYEQYF	TRBV20-1	TRBJ2-7	-	-
TGTGCCAGCAGCTCGTCGGCACGGCTCAATCAGCCCCAGCATTTT	CASSSSARLNQPQHF	TRBV5-6	TRBJ1-5	-	-
TGTGCCAGCAGTGACGGACGGGGGCGTGAGCAGTACTTC	CASSDGRGREQYF	TRBV25-1	TRBJ2-7	-	-
TGCAGTGCTAGCGGGACAGGGGGGGACACCGGGGAGCTGTTTTTT	CSASGTGGDTGELFF	TRBV20-1	TRBJ2-2	TRBD1	-